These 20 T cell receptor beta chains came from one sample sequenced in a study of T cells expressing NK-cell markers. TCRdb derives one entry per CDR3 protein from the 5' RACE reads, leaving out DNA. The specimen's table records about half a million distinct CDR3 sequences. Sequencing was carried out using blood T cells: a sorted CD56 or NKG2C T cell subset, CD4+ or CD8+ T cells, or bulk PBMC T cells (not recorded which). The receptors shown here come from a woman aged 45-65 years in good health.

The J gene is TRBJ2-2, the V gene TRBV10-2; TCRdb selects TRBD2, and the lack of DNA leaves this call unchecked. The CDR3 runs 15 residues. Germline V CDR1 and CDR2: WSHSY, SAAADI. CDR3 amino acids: CASSEAGGPAGELFF.

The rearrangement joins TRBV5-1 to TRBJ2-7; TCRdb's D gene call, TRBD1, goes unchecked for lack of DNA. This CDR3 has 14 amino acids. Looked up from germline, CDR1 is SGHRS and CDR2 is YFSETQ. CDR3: CASSPGQNLRRQYF. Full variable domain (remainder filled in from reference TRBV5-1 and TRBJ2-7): KAGVTQTPRYLIKTRGQQVTLSCSPISGHRSVSWYQQTPGQGLQFLFEYFSETQRNKGNFPGRFSGRQFSNSRSEMNVSTLELGDSALYLCASSPGQNLRRQYFGPGTRLTVT.

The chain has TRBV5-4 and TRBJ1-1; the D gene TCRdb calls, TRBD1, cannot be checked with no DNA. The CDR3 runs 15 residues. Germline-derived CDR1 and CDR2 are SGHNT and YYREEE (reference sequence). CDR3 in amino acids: CASSPDGNRPTEAFF.

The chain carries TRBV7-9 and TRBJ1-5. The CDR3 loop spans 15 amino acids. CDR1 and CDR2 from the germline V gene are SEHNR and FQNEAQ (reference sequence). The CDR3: CASSLAGTDNQPQHF.

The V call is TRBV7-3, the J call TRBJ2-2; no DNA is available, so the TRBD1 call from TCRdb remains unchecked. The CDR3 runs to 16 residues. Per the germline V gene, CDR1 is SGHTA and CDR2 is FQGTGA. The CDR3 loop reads CASTRGGGEKTGELFF.

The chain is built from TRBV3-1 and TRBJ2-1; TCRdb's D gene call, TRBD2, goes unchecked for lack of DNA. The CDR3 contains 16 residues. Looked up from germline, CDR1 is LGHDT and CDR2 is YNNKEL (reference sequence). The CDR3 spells CASSPGLAGGYGEQFF.

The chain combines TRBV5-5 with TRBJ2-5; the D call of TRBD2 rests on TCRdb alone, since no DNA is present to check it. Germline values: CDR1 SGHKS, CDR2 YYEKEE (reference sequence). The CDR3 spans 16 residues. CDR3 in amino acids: CASRVGLAEYQETQYF.

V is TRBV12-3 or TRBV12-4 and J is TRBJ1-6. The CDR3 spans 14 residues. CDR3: CASTMEGKNSPLHF.

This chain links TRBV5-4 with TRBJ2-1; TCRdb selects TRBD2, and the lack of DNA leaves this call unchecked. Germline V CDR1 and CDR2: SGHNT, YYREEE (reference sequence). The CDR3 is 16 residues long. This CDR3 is CASSPEYSGSYNEQFF.

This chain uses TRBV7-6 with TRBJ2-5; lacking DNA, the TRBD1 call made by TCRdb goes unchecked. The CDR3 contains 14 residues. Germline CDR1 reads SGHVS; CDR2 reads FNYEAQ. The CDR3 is CAVSRGRRWETQYF.

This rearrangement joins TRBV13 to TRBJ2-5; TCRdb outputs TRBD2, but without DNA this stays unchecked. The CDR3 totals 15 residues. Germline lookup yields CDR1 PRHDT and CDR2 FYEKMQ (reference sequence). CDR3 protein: CASSFRTSGRETQYF.

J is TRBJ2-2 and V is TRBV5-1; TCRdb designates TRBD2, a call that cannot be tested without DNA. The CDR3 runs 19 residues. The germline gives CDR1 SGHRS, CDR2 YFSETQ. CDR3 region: CASSSAYPSSLGSAGELFF.

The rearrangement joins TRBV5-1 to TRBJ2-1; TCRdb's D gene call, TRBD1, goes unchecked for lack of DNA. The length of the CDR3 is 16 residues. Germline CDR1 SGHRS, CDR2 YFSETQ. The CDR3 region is CASSSGPRGRANEQFF.

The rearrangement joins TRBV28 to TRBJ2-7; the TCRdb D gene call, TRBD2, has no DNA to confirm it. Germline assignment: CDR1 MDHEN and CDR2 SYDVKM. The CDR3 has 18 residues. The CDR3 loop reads CASSFPSGRASGSYEQYF.

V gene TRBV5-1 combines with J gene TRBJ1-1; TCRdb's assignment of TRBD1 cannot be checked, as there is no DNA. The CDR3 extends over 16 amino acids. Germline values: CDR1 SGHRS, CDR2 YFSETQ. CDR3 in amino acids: CASSLDRGPLNAEAFF. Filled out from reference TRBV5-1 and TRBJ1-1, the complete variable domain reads KAGVTQTPRYLIKTRGQQVTLSCSPISGHRSVSWYQQTPGQGLQFLFEYFSETQRNKGNFPGRFSGRQFSNSRSEMNVSTLELGDSALYLCASSLDRGPLNAEAFFGQGTRLTVV.

CDR3 in amino acids: CSAPAGDTDTQYF. This chain connects TRBV20-1 to TRBJ2-3; TCRdb's D call, TRBD1, is unchecked because there is no DNA. CDR1 and CDR2 from the germline V gene are DFQATT and SNEGSKA (reference sequence). This CDR3 has 13 amino acids.

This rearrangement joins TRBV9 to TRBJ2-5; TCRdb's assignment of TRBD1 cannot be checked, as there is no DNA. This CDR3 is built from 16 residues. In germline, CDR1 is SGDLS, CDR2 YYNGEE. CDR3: CASSVEGGVYQETQYF.

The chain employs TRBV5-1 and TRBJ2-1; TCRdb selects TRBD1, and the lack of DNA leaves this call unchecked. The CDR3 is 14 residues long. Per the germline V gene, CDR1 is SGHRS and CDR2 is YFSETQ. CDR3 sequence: CASSLAYQGGEQFF.

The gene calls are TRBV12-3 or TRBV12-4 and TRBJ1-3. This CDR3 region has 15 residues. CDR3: CASTVGQGSGNTIYF.

The CDR3 protein is CSVGTVGTYNEQFF. The chain is built from TRBV29-1 and TRBJ2-1. The CDR3 totals 14 residues. CDR1 and CDR2 from the germline V gene are SQVTM and ANQGSEA.